This TCR beta chain was captured by sequencing in a study of OX40 agonist ivuxolimab in advanced cancers. Study-level background: The costimulatory receptor OX40 (CD134) was targeted by ivuxolimab, a fully human IgG2 agonistic monoclonal antibody. Intravenous ivuxolimab was administered to patients every 2 weeks at six dose levels: 0.01, 0.1, 0.3, 1.5, 3 and 10 mg/kg. Three dose-escalation patients achieved partial responses, one with hepatocellular carcinoma and two with cutaneous melanoma. Among the 50 to 55 dose-escalation patients, about 19 had hepatocellular carcinoma, about 15 melanoma, 9 renal cell carcinoma and 9 head and neck cancer. Patients were allowed to have had prior anti-PD-1, anti-PD-L1 or anti-CTLA-4 therapy, and 30% to 40% of the dose-escalation patients had been treated with checkpoint inhibitors. Peripheral TCRbeta sequencing was intended to test whether TCR sequence diversity was altered and clonal T-cell expansion was caused by ivuxolimab. The dose-escalation cohort was approximately 83% male with a mean age of 60 years, ranging from roughly 20 to 80. The paper describes the monotherapy dose-escalation part (N ≈ 51 patients) of the phase I trial of ivuxolimab.

Patients with a history of autoimmune disease or receiving systemic immunosuppression were excluded from the trial. Peripheral blood for TCR sequencing was drawn from every dose cohort at baseline, at cycle 4 day 1 and at cycle 7 day 1. The samples were drawn from a first-in-human, open-label, multicenter phase I dose-escalation trial of ivuxolimab. The trial enrolled adults with locally advanced or metastatic head and neck squamous cell, hepatocellular, melanoma or renal cell carcinoma. CD4+ and CD8+ T cells were sorted separately from peripheral blood before TCR sequencing. Points the paper makes about the study in general: At doses of 0.1 to 3.0 mg/kg, clonal expansion of both CD4+ and CD8+ blood T cells was observed from baseline to week 6. The antigen specificity of the clonally expanded peripheral T cells was not determined. Low levels of normalized T-cell clonal expansion were also seen in some nonresponding patients. After ivuxolimab, expanded clones were on average more numerous among CD8+ T cells than among CD4+ T cells. In the 0.1-3.0 mg/kg groups, partial responders were among the patients with the lowest normalized peripheral clonal expansion, particularly in CD8+ T cells.

Comment on this clone: Its specific antigen is unknown. No per-base quality is available; no much larger clone lies one base away.

Genomic DNA was isolated from the sorted cells so that the TCRbeta CDR3 region could be sequenced. The immunoSEQ Assay was used for sequencing of TCRbeta CDR3 regions. TCRdb holds this immuneACCESS table with in-frame rearrangements only. Some clones are missing; in checked studies, unresolved V genes explain under half, and the rest has no known cause. The sample contains 35,000 to 50,000 clones, around 86% of them found a single time. Approximately 13% of the sample belongs to the ten largest clones. In the germline V gene, CDR1 corresponds to MGHRA and CDR2 to YSYEKL. The CDR3 starts with the cysteine, ends with the phenylalanine, and has 15 residues. Here the CDR3 DNA is all that survives: 45 bases in frame from base 1. The V end loses 5 bases and the J end loses 4 bases, and a stretch of 15 bases separates them.

This specimen was CD4+ or CD8+ T cells sorted from blood, taken in a trial of the OX40 agonist ivuxolimab. Rearrangement joined TRBV4-1 to TRBJ1-5; possibly the D gene is TRBD1, per 6 matching bases. This sequence originates from an adult with an advanced solid tumor such as melanoma, head and neck, liver or kidney cancer. The CDR3 protein sequence reads: CASSLLQGLNQPQHF. The DNA sequence is given as TGCGCCAGCAGCTTACTACAGGGCCTTAATCAGCCCCAGCATTTT.